Presented here are 22 T cell receptor beta chains from one specimen sequenced in a study of OX40 agonist ivuxolimab in advanced cancers. TCRdb's table, derived via immunoSEQ multiplex PCR, lists solely in-frame clones and lacks some. Of tens of thousands of clones in the sample, approximately 80% were seen once. Sequenced material: CD4+ or CD8+ T cells sorted from blood, taken in a trial of the OX40 agonist ivuxolimab. These TCRs come from an adult with an advanced solid tumor such as melanoma, head and neck, liver or kidney cancer.

J is TRBJ1-2 and V is TRBV19; TRBD1 might be the D (5 bases). The germline CDR1 and CDR2 sequences are LNHDA and SQIVND (reference sequence). The CDR3 runs to 13 residues. The V end was cut by 5 bases, the J end by 4 bases, with 11 bases between. CDR3 in amino acids: CASSPGIPYGYTF. DNA for the CDR3: TGTGCCAGTAGTCCAGGGATCCCCTATGGCTACACCTTC.

In this sample, this clone turned up a few times. The rearrangement links TRBV19 to TRBJ2-7; 10 bases map to TRBD1. Looked up from germline, CDR1 is LNHDA and CDR2 is SQIVND (reference sequence). V lost 7 bases to trimming and J lost 6 bases; unmatched junction nucleotides: 9. The length of the CDR3 is 14 residues. In nucleotides, the CDR3 is TGTGCCAGTACCACGACAGGGGGCATGGGCGAGCAGTACTTC. Its protein is CASTTTGGMGEQYF.

This clone was seen a handful of times. The junction departs from germline at one end; a sequencing error may be responsible. V is TRBV5-6 and J is TRBJ1-1; a possible D gene is TRBD1 (6 bases). From germline, CDR1 is SGHDT and CDR2 YYEEEE. The length of the CDR3 is 17 residues. CDR3 region: CASRLDPGAVGNTEAFF. Here the CDR3 DNA reads TGTGCCAGCAGGTTGGATCCGGGGGCGGTGGGGAACACTGAAGCTTTCTTT. Looking up the rest from reference TRBV5-6 and TRBJ1-1 gives the full variable domain: DAGVTQSPTHLIKTRGQQVTLRCSPKSGHDTVSWYQQALGQGPQFIFQYYEEEERQRGNFPDRFSGHQFPNYSSELNVNALLLGDSALYLCASRLDPGAVGNTEAFFGQGTRLTVV.

This clone appeared a few times. This rearrangement joins TRBV11-2 to TRBJ1-4; possible D gene TRBD1, 5 bases. The CDR3 contains 15 residues. Germline V gene lookup returns CDR1 SGHAT and CDR2 FQNNGV. V lost 1 base, J lost 6 bases, and 12 bases lay in between. The CDR3 region is CASSLGTSRDEKLFF. The CDR3 nucleotides are TGTGCCAGCAGCTTAGGGACATCCAGGGATGAAAAACTGTTTTTT.

The chain uses TRBV14 and TRBJ1-1; possibly TRBD1 for D (5 bases). V was pared by 2 bases and J by 2 bases, with 9 bases between. CDR1 is SGHDN, CDR2 FVKESK, per germline. The CDR3 length is 14 residues. CDR3 residues: CASSQRGFNTEAFF. The CDR3 DNA follows: TGTGCCAGCAGCCAAAGGGGATTTAACACTGAAGCTTTCTTT.

This clone was seen a handful of times. The rearrangement joins TRBV2 to TRBJ1-6; no firm D call. The CDR3 sequence is 13 residues long. Trimming stripped 6 bases from V and 7 bases from J, with 10 bases between. Germline loops: CDR1 SNHLY, CDR2 FYNNEI. CDR3 sequence reads: CASRDMQNSPLHF. DNA for the CDR3: TGTGCCAGCAGAGACATGCAGAATTCACCCCTCCACTTT. Using reference TRBV2 and TRBJ1-6 for the parts outside the CDR3, the full variable domain is EPEVTQTPSHQVTQMGQEVILRCVPISNHLYFYWYRQILGQKVEFLVSFYNNEISEKSEIFDDQFSVERPDGSNFTLKIRSTKLEDSAMYFCASRDMQNSPLHFGNGTRLTVT.

The genes are TRBV7-9 and TRBJ1-2; D possibly corresponds to TRBD1 (5 bases). V was clipped by 5 bases and J by 2 bases, with 18 bases between them. This CDR3 is built from 16 residues. Germline CDR1 and CDR2: SEHNR and FQNEAQ (reference sequence). The CDR3 region has the DNA TGTGCCAGCAGCCCTCTTAGGGGTCAGGTCAACTATGGCTACACCTTC. This codes for CASSPLRGQVNYGYTF.

This chain joins TRBV5-4 and TRBJ2-3; no clear D. V lost 1 base and J lost 5, with 5 bases in between. CDR1 and CDR2 from the germline V gene are SGHNT and YYREEE (reference sequence). The CDR3 is 12 amino acids. The CDR3 here is CASSLFLDTQYF. CDR3 DNA sequence: TGTGCCAGCAGCTTGTTTTTAGATACGCAGTATTTT.

This clone was seen only a few times. This chain uses TRBV5-1 with TRBJ2-7; D possibly matches TRBD1 or TRBD2 (5 bases each). The V gene's germline CDR1 is SGHRS and CDR2 YFSETQ. The CDR3 runs to 14 residues. The germline V and J ends were trimmed by 0 bases and 4 bases, with 11 bases remaining between them. CDR3 DNA: TGCGCCAGCAGCTTGGTCGGGGCAGGGTACGAGCAGTACTTC. Protein product: CASSLVGAGYEQYF.

The V and J genes are TRBV28 and TRBJ2-1, with no clear D. V was shortened by 2 bases and J by 14 bases, with 13 bases between the two germline ends. Germline V gene sequence: CDR1 MDHEN, CDR2 SYDVKM. The CDR3 has 12 amino acids. DNA for the CDR3: TGTGCCAGCAGTTTAGAGACCCCTGTCAAGTTCTTC. Its translation: CASSLETPVKFF.

The rearrangement uses TRBV27 and TRBJ2-7; 8 bases fit TRBD1. Looked up from germline, CDR1 is MNHEY and CDR2 is SMNVEV (reference sequence). Germline trimming cut 5 bases from V and 2 bases from J; bases unmatched to any gene: 11. This CDR3 region has 16 residues. The CDR3 here is CASSPSSGDRPYEQYF. For the CDR3, the DNA is TGTGCCAGCAGTCCCTCCTCGGGGGACAGGCCCTACGAGCAGTACTTC.

The table lists this clone with a few counts. The chain is built from TRBV30 and TRBJ2-3, with a tentative D call TRBD1 (7 bases). Looked up from germline, CDR1 is GTSNPN and CDR2 is SVGIG (reference sequence). The CDR3 loop spans 13 amino acids. Deletions cut 3 bases from V and 5 bases from J, with 12 bases between. The CDR3 loop reads CAWREGAGDTQYF. CDR3 bases: TGTGCCTGGAGGGAGGGGGCCGGAGATACGCAGTATTTT. Supplemented by reference TRBV30 and TRBJ2-3, the full variable domain reads SQTIHQWPATLVQPVGSPLSLECTVEGTSNPNLYWYRQAAGRGLQLLFYSVGIGQISSEVPQNLSASRPQDRQFILSSKKLLLSDSGFYLCAWREGAGDTQYFGPGTRLTVL.

In DNA, the CDR3 is TGTGCCAGCAGCTTCAGGGACAGTAGAAACACCATATATTTT. As protein: CASSFRDSRNTIYF. The chain couples TRBV9 to TRBJ1-3; 7 bases map to TRBD1. CDR1 is SGDLS and CDR2 is YYNGEE in the germline V gene. Trimming removed 4 bases from V and 5 bases from J; junction bases left unmatched: 6. The CDR3 runs to 14 residues. The entire variable domain, with the rest obtained from reference TRBV9 and TRBJ1-3, is as follows: DSGVTQTPKHLITATGQRVTLRCSPRSGDLSVYWYQQSLDQGLQFLIQYYNGEERAKGNILERFSAQQFPDLHSELNLSSLELGDSALYFCASSFRDSRNTIYFGEGSWLTVV.

The V gene is TRBV27, the J gene TRBJ2-4; the D gene is possibly TRBD2 (5 bases). V was cut by 5 bases and J by 3 bases, with 26 bases left in between. The CDR3 runs 19 residues. The V gene's germline CDR1 is MNHEY and CDR2 SMNVEV (reference sequence). CDR3 sequence (DNA): TGTGCCAGCAGTATCTCCGGGGTCCTCAACTTTGGTGGCAAAAACATTCAGTACTTC. Its translation is CASSISGVLNFGGKNIQYF.

The chain couples TRBV19 to TRBJ2-7; 8 positions match TRBD2. The germline V gene encodes CDR1 LNHDA and CDR2 SQIVND (reference sequence). The CDR3 runs to 15 residues. V lost 1 base and J lost 6; bases outside the gene matches: 8. The CDR3 here is CASSIVGAGVGEQYF. The CDR3 DNA reads TGTGCCAGTAGTATAGTAGGAGCGGGGGTTGGCGAGCAGTACTTC.

J is TRBJ2-7 and V is TRBV4-2; 15 nucleotides agree with TRBD2. CDR3 length: 14 amino acids. The V segment lost 4 bases and the J segment 8 bases; nucleotides outside the gene matches: 3. The germline CDR1 and CDR2 sequences are LGHNA and YNFKEQ. The CDR3 DNA reads TGTGCCAGCAGCCTGGGACTAGCGGGGGGCCAGCAGTACTTC. It codes for CASSLGLAGGQQYF.

V is TRBV13 and J is TRBJ2-5, with TRBD2 matching 10 bases. Germline V gene data show CDR1 as PRHDT and CDR2 as FYEKMQ (reference sequence). Germline trimming cut 2 bases from V and 4 bases from J; bases unmatched to any gene: 4. This CDR3 has 15 residues. As DNA, the CDR3 is TGTGCCAGCAGCTTAAAAGTAGCGGGGGGAGAGACCCAGTACTTC. This encodes CASSLKVAGGETQYF.

In nucleotides, the CDR3 is TGTGCCAGCAGCTACGGGACTTTCCAAGAGACCCAGTACTTC. It translates to CASSYGTFQETQYF. J is TRBJ2-5 and V is TRBV11-3, with D possibly being TRBD2 (6 bases). V was trimmed by 4 bases and J by 1 base, leaving 10 bases between them. The CDR3 runs to 14 residues. Germline CDR1 reads SGHNT; CDR2 reads YENEEA.

This clone was detected only a few times. V usage is TRBV6-1 and J usage is TRBJ2-7, with D possibly TRBD2 on 6 matching bases. The CDR3 spans 13 residues. V lost 6 bases, J lost 4 bases, and 13 bases lay in between. Germline-derived CDR1 and CDR2 are MNHNS and SASEGT. This CDR3 is CASRSGERYEQYF. The CDR3 DNA is TGTGCCAGCAGGTCGGGGGAGAGGTACGAGCAGTACTTC.

A single count supports this clone. This chain links TRBV5-4 with TRBJ1-1; D remains ambiguous. CDR3 size: 14 residues. V was shortened by 3 bases and J by 7 bases, with 16 bases between the two germline ends. Germline V gives CDR1 SGHNT, CDR2 YYREEE (reference sequence). This chain's CDR3 is CASSSINTANEAFF. The CDR3 DNA reads TGTGCCAGCAGCTCGATAAATACAGCGAATGAAGCTTTCTTT.

This clone was picked up a small number of times. This rearrangement joins TRBV5-4 to TRBJ1-1; no clear D. Germline CDR1 and CDR2: SGHNT and YYREEE (reference sequence). This CDR3 is 13 amino acids long. Trimming stripped 4 bases from V and 0 bases from J, with 7 bases between. In DNA form, the CDR3 reads TGTGCCAGCAGCCAGACGGTGAACACTGAAGCTTTCTTT. Its protein product is CASSQTVNTEAFF.

The rearrangement links TRBV7-9 to TRBJ1-4; 10 bases agree with TRBD1. Unmatched junction bases numbered 3, after V lost 2 bases and J lost 6 bases. There are 15 residues in the CDR3. Per germline, CDR1 SEHNR and CDR2 FQNEAQ (reference sequence). The CDR3 is CASSLSGTGDEKLFF. In DNA, the CDR3 is TGTGCCAGCAGCTTATCTGGGACAGGGGATGAAAAACTGTTTTTT.